This is a list of T cell receptor beta chains from one sample in a study of intratumoral heterogeneity in liver cancer. Sequenced by immunoSEQ multiplex PCR; TCRdb stores in-frame clones only, minus some. Of about 6,200 clones in the sample, 60% to 75% were seen once. The sequencing used tumor tissue, collected before any cancer treatment. These receptors were obtained from a woman between 70 and 85 years old with hepatocellular carcinoma. The CDR3 runs from the conserved cysteine through the conserved F or W. Each record gives: J gene, D gene, clone size, V gene, CDR3 protein, CDR3 DNA. A D gene is named only where the DNA matches it firmly. Size is omitted from some rows. Given values are once, few, many or a class for expanded clones.

TRBJ2-5 | TRBD2 | . | TRBV5-6 | CASSVGLAGGETQYF | TGTGCCAGCAGCGTCGGACTAGCGGGAGGGGAGACCCAGTACTTC
TRBJ2-2 | . | . | TRBV7-8 | CASTIDPLGYTGELFF | TGTGCCAGCACCATAGACCCCCTAGGATACACCGGGGAGCTGTTTTTT
TRBJ2-5 | . | . | TRBV6-5 | CASTNDLTRTQYF | TGTGCCAGCACCAACGACCTCACACGGACCCAGTACTTC
TRBJ2-3 | . | . | TRBV27 | CASSLSERVADTQYF | TGTGCCAGCAGTTTATCGGAGAGGGTCGCAGATACGCAGTATTTT
TRBJ2-2 | TRBD2 | . | TRBV6-5 | CASTASGRNTGELFF | TGTGCCAGCACGGCTAGCGGGAGGAACACCGGGGAGCTGTTTTTT
TRBJ1-5 | TRBD1 | . | TRBV28 | CASSSGTGGNQPQHF | TGTGCCAGCAGTTCCGGGACAGGGGGCAATCAGCCCCAGCATTTT
TRBJ1-6 | . | . | TRBV10-2 | CATHRQESSYNSPLHF | TGCGCCACCCACCGACAGGAGAGCTCCTATAATTCACCCCTCCACTTT
TRBJ1-3 | TRBD1 | few | TRBV9 | CASSVGGTGLGVPGNTIYF | TGTGCCAGCAGCGTAGGGGGGACAGGGCTGGGAGTCCCTGGAAACACCATATATTTT
TRBJ1-4 | TRBD1 | . | TRBV2 | CASSGDRGVAEKLFF | TGTGCCAGCAGTGGGGACAGAGGGGTTGCGGAAAAACTGTTTTTT
TRBJ2-3 | . | . | TRBV6-6 | CASAFQGRASTDTQYF | TGTGCCAGCGCATTTCAGGGACGTGCCAGCACAGATACGCAGTATTTT
TRBJ2-4 | TRBD2 | . | TRBV5-6 | CASSLGEGILAKNIQYF | TGTGCCAGCAGCTTGGGGGAGGGGATCTTAGCCAAAAACATTCAGTACTTC
TRBJ1-2 | . | . | TRBV5-1 | CASSFSEGSNYGYTF | TGCGCCAGCAGCTTTTCTGAGGGCTCTAACTATGGCTACACCTTC
TRBJ2-7 | . | . | TRBV10-2 | CASSESVSGVEEQYF | TGCGCCAGCAGTGAGTCGGTGTCGGGAGTAGAAGAGCAGTACTTC
TRBJ1-3 | TRBD1 | . | TRBV28 | CASSWATGEFGNTIYF | TGTGCCAGCAGTTGGGCCACAGGGGAGTTTGGAAACACCATATATTTT
TRBJ1-1 | TRBD1 | large | TRBV7-8 | CASSSGTGGFGAFF | TGTGCCAGCAGCTCCGGGACAGGGGGCTTTGGAGCTTTCTTT
TRBJ1-1 | TRBD1 | . | TRBV5-1 | CASSSGTGGLRNTEAFF | TGCGCCAGCAGCTCCGGGACAGGGGGATTAAGGAACACTGAAGCTTTCTTT
TRBJ2-2 | TRBD2 | . | TRBV5-1 | CASSLPSGGNTGELFF | TGCGCCAGCAGCTTGCCTAGCGGGGGTAACACCGGGGAGCTGTTTTTT
TRBJ2-3 | . | . | TRBV5-4 | CASSTTSTDTQYF | TGTGCCAGCAGCACCACAAGCACAGATACGCAGTATTTT
TRBJ2-7 | . | . | TRBV2 | CASRGTGRGRDTYEQYF | TGTGCCAGCAGGGGGACAGGACGCGGGAGGGATACCTACGAGCAGTACTTC
TRBJ2-7 | . | . | TRBV18 | CASSPSGAYEQYF | TGTGCCAGCTCACCGTCGGGTGCCTACGAGCAGTACTTC
TRBJ2-2 | . | . | TRBV28 | CASSVPGFVVGELFF | TGTGCCAGCAGTGTTCCAGGGTTCGTGGTCGGGGAGCTGTTTTTT
TRBJ1-2 | TRBD1 | . | TRBV29-1 | CSSLTGVYGYTF | TGCAGCTCCCTTACAGGGGTCTATGGCTACACCTTC
TRBJ2-3 | TRBD2 | . | TRBV27 | CASRRGAGRAGTDTQYF | TGTGCCAGCAGACGGGGGGCCGGGAGGGCCGGCACAGATACGCAGTATTTT
TRBJ2-2 | TRBD2 | . | TRBV7-6 | CASSLVTSGRDTGELFF | TGTGCCAGCAGCTTAGTGACTAGCGGGAGGGACACCGGGGAGCTGTTTTTT